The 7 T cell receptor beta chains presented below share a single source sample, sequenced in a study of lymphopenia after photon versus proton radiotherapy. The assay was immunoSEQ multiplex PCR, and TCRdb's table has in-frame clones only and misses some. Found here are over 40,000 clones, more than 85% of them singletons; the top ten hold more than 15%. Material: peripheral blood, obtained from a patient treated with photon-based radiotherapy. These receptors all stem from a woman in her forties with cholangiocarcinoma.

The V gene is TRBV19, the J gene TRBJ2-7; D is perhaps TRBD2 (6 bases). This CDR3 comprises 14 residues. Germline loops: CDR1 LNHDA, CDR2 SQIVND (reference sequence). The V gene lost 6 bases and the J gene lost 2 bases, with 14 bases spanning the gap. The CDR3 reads CASSPGTGAYEQYF. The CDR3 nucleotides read TGTGCCAGTAGCCCCGGGACGGGAGCCTACGAGCAGTACTTC.

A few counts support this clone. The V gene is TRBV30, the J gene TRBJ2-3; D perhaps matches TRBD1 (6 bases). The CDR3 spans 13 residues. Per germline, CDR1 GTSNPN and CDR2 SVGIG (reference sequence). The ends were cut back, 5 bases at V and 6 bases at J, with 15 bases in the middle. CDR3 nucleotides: TGTGCCTGGGCTTATCCTGGGGGCGATACGCAGTATTTT. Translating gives CAWAYPGGDTQYF. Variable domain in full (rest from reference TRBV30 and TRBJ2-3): SQTIHQWPATLVQPVGSPLSLECTVEGTSNPNLYWYRQAAGRGLQLLFYSVGIGQISSEVPQNLSASRPQDRQFILSSKKLLLSDSGFYLCAWAYPGGDTQYFGPGTRLTVL.

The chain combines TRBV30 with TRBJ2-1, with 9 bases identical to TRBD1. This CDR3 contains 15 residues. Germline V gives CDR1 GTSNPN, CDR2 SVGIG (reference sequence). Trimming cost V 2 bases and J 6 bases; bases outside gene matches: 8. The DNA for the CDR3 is TGTGCCTGGAGTTTTTCCGGACAGGGGACCAATGAGCAGTTCTTC. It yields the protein CAWSFSGQGTNEQFF.

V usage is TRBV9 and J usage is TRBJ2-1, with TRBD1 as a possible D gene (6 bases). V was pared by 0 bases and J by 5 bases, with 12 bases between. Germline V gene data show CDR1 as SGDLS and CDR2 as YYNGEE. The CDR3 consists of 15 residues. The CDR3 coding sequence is TGTGCCAGCAGCGTAGCTGGGACACCAGACAATGAGCAGTTCTTC. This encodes CASSVAGTPDNEQFF.

The CDR3 DNA sequence: TGTGCCTGGAGCCCCACTCAGGACCGACGTGAAGCTTTCTTT. It yields the protein CAWSPTQDRREAFF. This chain uses TRBV30 with TRBJ1-1; D ambiguous. Germline values: CDR1 GTSNPN, CDR2 SVGIG (reference sequence). The V gene lost 3 bases and the J gene lost 7 bases, with 18 bases spanning the gap. This CDR3 has 14 amino acids.

CDR3 bases: TGTGCCAGTAGTATAACTAGCGGGAGTCGAGACGAGCAGTACTTC. As protein: CASSITSGSRDEQYF. This chain uses TRBV19 with TRBJ2-7; the match to TRBD2 covers 11 bases. The V segment lost 2 bases and the J segment 5 bases; nucleotides outside the gene matches: 5. CDR1 and CDR2 (germline): LNHDA, SQIVND (reference sequence). The CDR3 is made up of 15 amino acids.

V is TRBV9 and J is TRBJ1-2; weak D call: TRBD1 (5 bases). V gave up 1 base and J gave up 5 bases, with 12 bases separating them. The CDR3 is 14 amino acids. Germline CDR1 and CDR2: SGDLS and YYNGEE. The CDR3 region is CASSVMEGRYGYTF. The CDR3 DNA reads TGTGCCAGCAGCGTAATGGAGGGGAGATATGGCTACACCTTC.